Listed below are T cell receptor beta chains from one sample, sequenced in a study. TCRdb passed the 5' RACE reads through MiXCR, listing each CDR3 protein once. The sample lists approximately 37,000 distinct CDR3 sequences; over 15% were seen once. Sequenced sample: naive CD4+ T cells sorted from a lymph node. The receptors come from a female donor with breast cancer. The CDR3 runs from the conserved cysteine through the conserved F or W. A D gene is named only where the DNA matches it firmly. A row's size may be missing; if present it is once, few, many or a size class.

CSPTGGNGNTQYF	TGCAGTCCGACGGGGGGCAACGGAAATACGCAGTATTTT	NA	TRBV20-1	NA	TRBJ2-3
CASSDEGNQPQHF	TGTGCCAGCAGTGACGAGGGGAATCAGCCCCAGCATTTT	NA	TRBV2	NA	TRBJ1-5
CATMRVRTDTQYF	TGTGCCACCATGAGGGTTCGGACAGATACGCAGTATTTT	few	TRBV6-5	NA	TRBJ2-3
CASSHGGTQYF	TGTGCCAGCAGTCACGGGGGTACGCAGTATTTT	NA	TRBV6-6	NA	TRBJ2-3
CASSLRGQVTEAFF	TGTGCCAGCAGCCTCAGGGGGCAGGTCACTGAAGCTTTCTTT	NA	TRBV7-2	TRBD1	TRBJ1-1
CASSPGQGAGGYTF	TGTGCCAGCTCCCCGGGACAGGGGGCAGGTGGCTACACCTTC	NA	TRBV7-3	TRBD1	TRBJ1-2
CASSLAGTEAFF	TGTGCCAGCAGTCTGGCGGGCACTGAAGCTTTCTTT	NA	TRBV12-3/TRBV12-4	NA	TRBJ1-1
CASSLQGWAKNIQYF	TGCGCCAGCAGCCTACAGGGGTGGGCCAAAAACATTCAGTACTTC	many	TRBV5-1	TRBD1	TRBJ2-4
CASSPSGTFTDTQYF	TGTGCCAGCAGCCCCTCGGGGACCTTCACAGATACGCAGTATTTT	NA	TRBV7-3	NA	TRBJ2-3
CASSLDPAGETQYF	TGTGCCAGCAGTCTCGATCCGGCGGGGGAGACCCAGTACTTC	few	TRBV6-1	NA	TRBJ2-5
CASSLSGFNQPQHF	TGTGCCAGCAGCTTAAGCGGATTCAATCAGCCCCAGCATTTT	few	TRBV7-9	NA	TRBJ1-5
CASRRESAREQFF	TGCGCCAGCAGGCGGGAGAGCGCAAGGGAGCAGTTCTTC	NA	TRBV10-2	TRBD2	TRBJ2-1
CASTPTTSGGTDTQYF	TGCGCCAGCACCCCAACGACTAGCGGGGGCACAGATACGCAGTATTTT	many	TRBV4-1	TRBD2	TRBJ2-3
CSAQDRGNSPLHF	TGCAGTGCTCAGGACAGGGGTAATTCACCCCTCCACTTT	few	TRBV20-1	TRBD1	TRBJ1-6
CASSYSRTQPQHF	TGTGCCAGCAGTTACTCTAGGACTCAGCCCCAGCATTTT	NA	TRBV6-5	NA	TRBJ1-5
CSARDEKGAEGYTF	TGCAGTGCTAGAGATGAAAAGGGGGCGGAGGGCTACACCTTC	few	TRBV20-1	TRBD1	TRBJ1-2
CASSLGDQPQHF	TGTGCCAGCAGCTTAGGGGATCAGCCCCAGCATTTT	NA	TRBV5-4	NA	TRBJ1-5
CASSGGLASYNEQFF	TGCGCCAGCAGCGGGGGACTGGCCTCCTACAATGAGCAGTTCTTC	NA	TRBV5-1	NA	TRBJ2-1
CASSESELRRYF	TGTGCCAGCTCCGAGTCAGAGCTTCGAAGGTACTTC	few	TRBV7-9	NA	TRBJ2-7
CSIDVGGGRSEAFF	TGCTCTATAGACGTTGGTGGGGGGCGATCCGAAGCTTTCTTT	many	TRBV20-1	NA	TRBJ1-1
CASTTRPSDTGELFF	TGCGCCTCCACAACCAGGCCATCGGACACCGGGGAGCTGTTTTTT	few	TRBV5-1	NA	TRBJ2-2
CASSWGTGGGNIQYF	TGTGCCAGCAGTTGGGGGACAGGGGGCGGAAACATTCAGTACTTC	many	TRBV6-2/TRBV6-3	TRBD1	TRBJ2-4
CASSWDSGANVLTF	TGCGCCAGCAGCTGGGACTCTGGGGCCAACGTCCTGACTTTC	many	TRBV5-1	NA	TRBJ2-6
CSVEVGTYGYTF	TGCAGCGTTGAAGTTGGGACCTATGGCTACACCTTC	NA	TRBV29-1	NA	TRBJ1-2
CASRLALGTDTQYF	TGCGCCAGCAGGCTAGCGCTGGGCACAGATACGCAGTATTTT	NA	TRBV5-1	NA	TRBJ2-3
CASSPGPGELFF	TGTGCCAGCAGTCCAGGACCCGGGGAGCTGTTTTTT	few	TRBV7-9	NA	TRBJ2-2
CASSSGRQRTNEQFF	TGTGCCAGCAGCTCAGGGAGACAGAGGACAAATGAGCAGTTCTTC	NA	TRBV6-5	NA	TRBJ2-1
CSAREGGTDTQYF	TGCAGTGCTAGAGAGGGCGGCACAGATACGCAGTATTTT	NA	TRBV20-1	NA	TRBJ2-3
CSARGLVGPWEQFF	TGCAGTGCTAGAGGACTAGTAGGCCCGTGGGAGCAGTTCTTC	few	TRBV20-1	NA	TRBJ2-1
CASSQSWTGSSYEQYF	TGCGCCAGCAGTCAATCGTGGACAGGGTCCTCCTACGAGCAGTACTTC	NA	TRBV4-3	TRBD1	TRBJ2-7
CASSGSKEEGYTF	TGTGCCAGCAGTGGATCGAAGGAAGAGGGCTACACCTTC	many	TRBV6-6	NA	TRBJ1-2
CASSLVPADRGNTEAFF	TGTGCCAGCAGCTTAGTTCCCGCCGACAGGGGGAACACTGAAGCTTTCTTT	few	TRBV7-6	TRBD1	TRBJ1-1
CASSLTGTHNEQCF	TGTGCCAGCAGCTTAACCGGGACCCACAATGAGCAGTGCTTC	NA	TRBV7-3	NA	TRBJ2-1
CASSQGTGAVRPQHF	TGTGCCAGCAGCCAAGGGACAGGAGCGGTTCGGCCCCAGCATTTT	NA	TRBV11-2	TRBD1	TRBJ1-5
CASSSSGDYGYTF	TGTGCCAGCAGTTCCTCCGGAGACTATGGCTACACCTTC	many	TRBV12-3/TRBV12-4	NA	TRBJ1-2
CASSLSGRGETQYF	TGTGCCAGCAGTTTATCCGGGCGGGGAGAGACCCAGTACTTC	NA	TRBV12-3/TRBV12-4	NA	TRBJ2-5
CSARGTSRETQYF	TGCAGTGCTAGAGGGACTAGTCGGGAGACCCAGTACTTC	NA	TRBV20-1	TRBD2	TRBJ2-5
CASMTGLDTGELFF	TGCGCCAGTATGACAGGGTTGGACACCGGGGAGCTGTTTTTT	few	TRBV5-1	TRBD1	TRBJ2-2
CASSRTTGGNEQFF	TGTGCCAGCAGTCGAACCACAGGGGGCAATGAGCAGTTCTTC	NA	TRBV12-3/TRBV12-4	TRBD1	TRBJ2-1
CASSPTGLPSGELFF	TGTGCCAGCAGCCCGACGGGGCTTCCCAGCGGGGAGCTGTTTTTT	medium-sized	TRBV7-2	NA	TRBJ2-2
CASSYPTTGLQNQPQHF	TGTGCCAGCAGCTACCCAACGACAGGGCTGCAGAATCAGCCCCAGCATTTT	NA	TRBV7-3	TRBD1	TRBJ1-5
CASSQEATSGGNNEQFF	TGCGCCAGCAGCCAAGAGGCCACTAGCGGGGGAAACAATGAGCAGTTCTTC	NA	TRBV4-3	TRBD2	TRBJ2-1
CASSPADSNEKLFF	TGTGCCAGCAGCCCTGCGGACAGCAATGAAAAACTGTTTTTT	many	TRBV4-2	NA	TRBJ1-4
CASSLGQGHGYTF	TGTGCCAGCAGCCTCGGACAGGGACATGGCTACACCTTC	many	TRBV7-9	TRBD1	TRBJ1-2
CASTRTGGRAWIPLDEQFF	TGTGCCAGCACCCGGACTGGCGGGAGGGCCTGGATTCCACTCGATGAGCAGTTCTTC	NA	TRBV6-6	TRBD2	TRBJ2-1
CATSSSWAEKLFF	TGTGCCACCAGCTCTTCCTGGGCCGAAAAACTGTTTTTT	few	TRBV24-1	NA	TRBJ1-4
CASSRGLAGSLRGNEQFF	TGTGCCAGCAGCCGCGGACTAGCGGGGTCCTTACGGGGCAATGAGCAGTTCTTC	NA	TRBV7-2	TRBD2	TRBJ2-1
CASSPFSTYTEAFF	TGCGCCAGCAGCCCCTTTAGTACGTACACTGAAGCTTTCTTT	NA	TRBV5-1	NA	TRBJ1-1
CSASQGHRTYGYTF	TGCAGTGCTAGTCAGGGACATAGGACCTATGGCTACACCTTC	NA	TRBV20-1	NA	TRBJ1-2
CASSPVGTGGLIDGYTF	TGTGCCAGCAGTCCCGTGGGGACAGGAGGCTTGATCGATGGCTACACCTTC	NA	TRBV28	TRBD1	TRBJ1-2
CASSKTGGGGHTEAFF	TGTGCCAGCTCAAAAACAGGGGGCGGTGGGCACACTGAAGCTTTCTTT	NA	TRBV9	TRBD1	TRBJ1-1
CSASGPVAGAWDTQYF	TGCAGTGCCAGTGGCCCGGTTGCGGGAGCTTGGGATACGCAGTATTTT	many	TRBV20-1	TRBD2	TRBJ2-3
CSVEGPSTDTQYF	TGCAGCGTTGAAGGGCCCTCCACAGATACGCAGTATTTT	many	TRBV29-1	NA	TRBJ2-3
CATSSGQQYTGNTIYF	TGTGCCACCAGCTCGGGACAGCAGTATACTGGAAACACCATATATTTT	NA	TRBV24-1	TRBD1	TRBJ1-3
CASSTPGQGIDTQYF	TGTGCCAGCAGCACACCGGGACAGGGGATCGATACGCAGTATTTT	few	TRBV7-2	TRBD1	TRBJ2-3